The 21 T cell receptor beta chains presented below share a single source sample, sequenced in a study of PD-1 blockade in classical Hodgkin lymphoma. Sequencing was performed with immunoSEQ multiplex PCR; in TCRdb, only in-frame clones are kept and a portion is missing. The table lists 23,000 or so clones, roughly 80% of them singletons. Each patient relapsed following autologous stem cell transplantation, and prior brentuximab vedotin exposure differed. The sample was peripheral blood mononuclear cells (PBMCs), taken before the second cycle of nivolumab. These TCRs come from a human donor with classical Hodgkin lymphoma.

This chain joins TRBV5-1 and TRBJ2-1, with D possibly TRBD1 on 5 matching bases. This CDR3 contains 12 residues. The germline V gene has CDR1 SGHRS and CDR2 YFSETQ. Trimming removed 4 bases from V and 12 bases from J, with 14 bases in between. CDR3 in DNA: TGCGCCAGCAGCCACGACAGTCGTCGGCAGTTCTTC. It is translated as CASSHDSRRQFF.

This chain links TRBV5-4 with TRBJ2-7, with TRBD1 matching over 7 bases. This CDR3 contains 15 residues. Germline lookup yields CDR1 SGHNT and CDR2 YYREEE (reference sequence). V lost 2 bases to trimming and J lost 1 base; unmatched junction nucleotides: 6. The CDR3: CASSFRDRTSYEQYF. The CDR3 coding sequence is TGTGCCAGCAGCTTCCGGGACAGAACGTCCTACGAGCAGTACTTC.

The rearrangement joins TRBV11-3 to TRBJ2-3; 13 bases are a match to TRBD2. The CDR3 sequence is 16 residues long. Germline trimming cut 5 bases from V and 2 bases from J; bases unmatched to any gene: 4. Germline lookup yields CDR1 SGHNT and CDR2 YENEEA. The CDR3 loop reads CASSRGLAGDTDTQYF. DNA for the CDR3: TGTGCCAGCAGCCGAGGACTAGCGGGGGACACAGATACGCAGTATTTT.

The CDR3 coding sequence is TGTGCCAGTAGTACCAGCCTTAGGCCGTACCTATCCGAAGCTTTCTTT. Its protein product is CASSTSLRPYLSEAFF. This chain links TRBV19 with TRBJ1-1, with D unresolved. The CDR3 contains 16 residues. Germline V gene data show CDR1 as LNHDA and CDR2 as SQIVND (reference sequence). Trimming shortened V by 4 bases and J by 8 bases, and 23 bases separated the two germline ends.

The V and J genes are TRBV7-2 and TRBJ2-5; the match to TRBD2 covers 14 bases. This CDR3 spans 17 amino acids. Unmatched junction bases numbered 9, after V lost 4 bases and J lost 5 bases. From germline, CDR1 is SGHTA and CDR2 FQGNSA. The CDR3 sequence is CASSSYPGLAGVETQYF. In nucleotides, the CDR3 is TGTGCCAGCAGCTCCTACCCGGGACTAGCGGGGGTCGAGACCCAGTACTTC.

CDR3 nucleotides: TGTGCCAGCAGCATAACGGGACAGGTAAGCAATCAGCCCCAGCATTTT. Translation gives CASSITGQVSNQPQHF. The chain employs TRBV7-9 and TRBJ1-5; 8 bases are shared with TRBD1. The CDR3 totals 16 residues. Germline V gene lookup returns CDR1 SEHNR and CDR2 FQNEAQ (reference sequence). V shed 5 bases and J 1 base; nucleotides not matched to a gene: 7.

The chain couples TRBV9 to TRBJ1-2; D is possibly TRBD1 (6 bases). This CDR3 is 14 amino acids long. From germline, CDR1 is SGDLS and CDR2 YYNGEE. V was shortened by 4 bases and J by 4 bases, with 14 bases between the two germline ends. The CDR3 sequence: CASSSRGRPYGYTF. The CDR3 bases are TGTGCCAGCAGCTCTAGGGGGAGACCCTATGGCTACACCTTC.

This chain uses TRBV27 with TRBJ2-2, with D possibly being TRBD1 (6 bases). CDR1 MNHEY and CDR2 SMNVEV come from the germline V gene (reference sequence). This CDR3 contains 16 residues. V was cut by 7 bases and J by 3 bases, with 18 bases left in between. Here the CDR3 DNA reads TGTGCCAGCAAGCTCCAGGGCAGGGGAGACACCGGGGAGCTGTTTTTT. This gives the protein CASKLQGRGDTGELFF.

In this sample, this clone is medium-sized. V usage is TRBV10-1 and J usage is TRBJ1-6; tentative D call: TRBD1 (5 bases). CDR1 and CDR2 (germline): WNHNN, SYGVQD (reference sequence). Trimming took 8 bases from V and 6 from J, leaving 20 bases between them. This CDR3 is built from 16 residues. As DNA, the CDR3 is TGCGCCAGCGCCAAAACCCGGGGACGGCTTAATTCACCCCTCCACTTT. This translates into CASAKTRGRLNSPLHF.

This clone has a single count. This sequence joins TRBV29-1 and TRBJ2-1; a possible D gene is TRBD1 (6 bases). The CDR3 is made up of 14 amino acids. Germline V lookup: CDR1 SQVTM, CDR2 ANQGSEA. The germline V and J ends were trimmed by 2 bases and 2 bases, with 10 bases remaining between them. CDR3 sequence reads: CSVERGWTYNEQFF. CDR3 bases: TGCAGCGTTGAAAGGGGGTGGACCTACAATGAGCAGTTCTTC.

This chain links TRBV11-2 with TRBJ1-2; tentative D call: TRBD1 (6 bases). Between the trimmed V and J ends, which lost 5 bases and 4 bases, there was a span of 14 bases. Germline V gene data show CDR1 as SGHAT and CDR2 as FQNNGV. This CDR3 comprises 14 residues. The CDR3, as DNA: TGTGCCAGCAGCCGCGCCGAGGGGGTCTATGGCTACACCTTC. This codes for CASSRAEGVYGYTF.

The chain links TRBV27 to TRBJ1-2; D unresolved. The CDR3 contains 14 residues. Trimming stripped 5 bases from V and 2 bases from J, with 12 bases between. Per germline, CDR1 MNHEY and CDR2 SMNVEV (reference sequence). The DNA for the CDR3 is TGTGCCAGCAGTCCCCGGGGAGGGAACTATGGCTACACCTTC. It encodes CASSPRGGNYGYTF.

This clone occurred a few times. V is TRBV19 and J is TRBJ1-5; no firm D call. Germline V gene lookup returns CDR1 LNHDA and CDR2 SQIVND (reference sequence). Trimming stripped 3 bases from V and 7 bases from J, with 19 bases between. The CDR3 totals 16 residues. The CDR3 here is CASSIGRGGSVQPQHF. The CDR3 DNA reads TGTGCCAGTAGTATTGGCCGGGGAGGGTCGGTACAGCCCCAGCATTTT.

This chain joins TRBV4-3 and TRBJ1-2; a possible D gene is TRBD1 (5 bases). The length of the CDR3 is 16 residues. Germline values: CDR1 LGHNA, CDR2 YSLEER. Trimming left V 0 bases short and J 4 bases short, with 15 bases between. CDR3 loop: CASSQDAQGAFYGYTF. The CDR3 DNA sequence: TGCGCCAGCAGCCAAGACGCCCAGGGCGCTTTCTATGGCTACACCTTC.

The rearrangement uses TRBV6-1 and TRBJ2-6; D gene ambiguous. This CDR3 has 11 amino acids. CDR1 MNHNS and CDR2 SASEGT come from the germline V gene. The CDR3 DNA reads TGTGCATCGCGGGGGGCCAACGTCCTGACTTTC. Its protein is CASRGANVLTF.

The rearrangement links TRBV2 to TRBJ2-2; 7 bases map to TRBD2. V lost 6 bases, J lost 5 bases, and 6 bases stayed unmatched. Germline CDR1 reads SNHLY; CDR2 reads FYNNEI. The CDR3 spans 14 residues. The CDR3 region has the DNA TGTGCCAGCAGCATACTAGCGAGTACCGGGGAGCTGTTTTTT. Protein product: CASSILASTGELFF.

The chain combines TRBV27 with TRBJ1-5; D uncertain. This CDR3 is 16 amino acids long. Trimming shortened V by 3 bases and J by 0 bases, and 12 bases separated the two germline ends. Germline CDR1 MNHEY, CDR2 SMNVEV (reference sequence). The chain's CDR3 is CASSFLPLYSNQPQHF. The DNA for the CDR3 is TGTGCCAGCAGTTTTCTTCCCTTGTATAGCAATCAGCCCCAGCATTTT.

The V call is TRBV4-3, the J call TRBJ1-5; no reliable D call. This CDR3 spans 14 amino acids. V gave up 0 bases and J gave up 2 bases, with 5 bases separating them. The V gene's germline CDR1 is LGHNA and CDR2 YSLEER. This CDR3 reads CASSQDYRNQPQHF. The DNA for the CDR3 is TGCGCCAGCAGCCAAGATTATCGCAATCAGCCCCAGCATTTT.

The chain carries TRBV4-2 and TRBJ2-7, with no clear D. This CDR3 comprises 11 residues. The V and J ends lost 3 bases and 5 bases respectively, with 5 bases between them. In germline, CDR1 is LGHNA, CDR2 YNFKEQ. This CDR3 is CASSHFNEQYF. CDR3 bases: TGTGCCAGCAGCCACTTCAACGAGCAGTACTTC.

This sequence joins TRBV9 and TRBJ2-4, with a weak D call TRBD2 (5 bases). From germline, CDR1 is SGDLS and CDR2 YYNGEE. The V and J ends lost 0 bases and 5 bases respectively, with 9 bases between them. The length of the CDR3 is 14 residues. CDR3 bases: TGTGCCAGCAGCGTAGAAAGCGGCCAAAACATTCAGTACTTC. As protein: CASSVESGQNIQYF.

V gene TRBV4-3 combines with J gene TRBJ1-5, with D hard to call. Trimming took off 0 bases at V and 7 bases at J, with 13 bases between the two ends. The length of the CDR3 is 15 residues. Germline values: CDR1 LGHNA, CDR2 YSLEER. CDR3 sequence: CASSQEPTSQQPQHF. CDR3 nucleotides: TGCGCCAGCAGCCAAGAGCCGACAAGCCAACAGCCCCAGCATTTT.